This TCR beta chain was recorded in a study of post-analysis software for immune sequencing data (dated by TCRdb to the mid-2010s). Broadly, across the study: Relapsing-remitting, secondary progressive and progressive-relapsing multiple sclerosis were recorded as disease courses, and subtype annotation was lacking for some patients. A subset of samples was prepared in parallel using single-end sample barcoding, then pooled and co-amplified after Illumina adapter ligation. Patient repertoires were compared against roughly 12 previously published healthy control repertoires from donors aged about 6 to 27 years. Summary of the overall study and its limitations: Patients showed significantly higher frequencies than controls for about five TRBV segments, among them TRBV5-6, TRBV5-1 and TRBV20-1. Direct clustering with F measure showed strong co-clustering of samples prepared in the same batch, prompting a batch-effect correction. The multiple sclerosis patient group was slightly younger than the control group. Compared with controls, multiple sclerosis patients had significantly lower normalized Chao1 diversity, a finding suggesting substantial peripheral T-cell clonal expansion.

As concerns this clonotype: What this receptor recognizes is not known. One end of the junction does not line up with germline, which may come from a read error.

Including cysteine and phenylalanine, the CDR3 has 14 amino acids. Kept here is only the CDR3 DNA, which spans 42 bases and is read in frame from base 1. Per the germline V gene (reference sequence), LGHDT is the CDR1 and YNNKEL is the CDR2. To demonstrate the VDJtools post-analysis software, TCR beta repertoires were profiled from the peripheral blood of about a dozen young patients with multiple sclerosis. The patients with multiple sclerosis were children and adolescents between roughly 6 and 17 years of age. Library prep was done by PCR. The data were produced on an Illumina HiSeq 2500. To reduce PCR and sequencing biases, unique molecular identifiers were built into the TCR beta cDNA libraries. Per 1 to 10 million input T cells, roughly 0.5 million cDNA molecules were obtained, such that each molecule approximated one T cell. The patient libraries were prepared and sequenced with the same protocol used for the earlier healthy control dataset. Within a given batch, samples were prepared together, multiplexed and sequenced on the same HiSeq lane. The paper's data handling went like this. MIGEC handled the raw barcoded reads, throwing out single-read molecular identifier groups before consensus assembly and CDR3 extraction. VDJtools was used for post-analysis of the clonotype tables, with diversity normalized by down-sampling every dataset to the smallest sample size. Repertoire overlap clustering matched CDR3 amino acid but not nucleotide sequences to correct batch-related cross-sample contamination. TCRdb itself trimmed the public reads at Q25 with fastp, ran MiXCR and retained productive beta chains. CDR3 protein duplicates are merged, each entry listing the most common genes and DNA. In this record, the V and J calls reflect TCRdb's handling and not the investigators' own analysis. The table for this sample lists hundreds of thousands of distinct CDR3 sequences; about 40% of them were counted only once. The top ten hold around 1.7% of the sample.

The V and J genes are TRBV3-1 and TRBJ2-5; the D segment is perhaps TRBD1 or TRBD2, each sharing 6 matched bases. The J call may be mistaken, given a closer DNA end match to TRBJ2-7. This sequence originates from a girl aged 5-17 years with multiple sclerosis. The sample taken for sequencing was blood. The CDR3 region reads CTSSARGAPHEQYF. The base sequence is TGTACCAGCAGCGCAAGGGGGGCGCCCCACGAGCAGTACTTC.